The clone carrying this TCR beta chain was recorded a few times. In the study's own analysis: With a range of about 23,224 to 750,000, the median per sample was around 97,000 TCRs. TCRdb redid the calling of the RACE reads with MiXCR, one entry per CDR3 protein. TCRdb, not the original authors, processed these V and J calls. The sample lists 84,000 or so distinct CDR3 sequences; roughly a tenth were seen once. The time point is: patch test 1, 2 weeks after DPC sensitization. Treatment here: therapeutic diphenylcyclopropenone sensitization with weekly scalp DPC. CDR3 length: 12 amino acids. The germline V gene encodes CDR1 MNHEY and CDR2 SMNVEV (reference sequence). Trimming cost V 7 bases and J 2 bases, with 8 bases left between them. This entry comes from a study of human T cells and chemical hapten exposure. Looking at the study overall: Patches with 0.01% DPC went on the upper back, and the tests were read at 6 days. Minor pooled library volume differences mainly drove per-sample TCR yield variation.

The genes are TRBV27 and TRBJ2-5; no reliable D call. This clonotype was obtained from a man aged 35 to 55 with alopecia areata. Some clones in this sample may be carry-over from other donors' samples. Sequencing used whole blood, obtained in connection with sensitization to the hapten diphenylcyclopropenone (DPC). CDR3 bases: TGTGCCAGCATAGGGCCTCAAGAGACCCAGTACTTC. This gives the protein CASIGPQETQYF.